The clone carrying this T cell receptor beta chain has at least ten counts. TCRdb analysed the 5' RACE reads with MiXCR anew, one entry per CDR3 protein. The sample lists roughly 80,000 distinct CDR3 sequences; 10% were seen once. The sample originates from a study of neurological immune-mediated disorders. The germline V gene has CDR1 SGHRS and CDR2 YFSETQ. This CDR3 spans 14 amino acids. Deletions cut 0 bases from V and 1 base from J, with 7 bases between. V gene TRBV5-1 combines with J gene TRBJ2-5; no clear D gene. This receptor was taken from a man aged 35 to 55 in good health. Sequencing was carried out using PBMCs. CDR3: CASSLAAVQETQYF. The CDR3 bases are TGCGCCAGCAGCTTGGCGGCAGTCCAAGAGACCCAGTACTTC.